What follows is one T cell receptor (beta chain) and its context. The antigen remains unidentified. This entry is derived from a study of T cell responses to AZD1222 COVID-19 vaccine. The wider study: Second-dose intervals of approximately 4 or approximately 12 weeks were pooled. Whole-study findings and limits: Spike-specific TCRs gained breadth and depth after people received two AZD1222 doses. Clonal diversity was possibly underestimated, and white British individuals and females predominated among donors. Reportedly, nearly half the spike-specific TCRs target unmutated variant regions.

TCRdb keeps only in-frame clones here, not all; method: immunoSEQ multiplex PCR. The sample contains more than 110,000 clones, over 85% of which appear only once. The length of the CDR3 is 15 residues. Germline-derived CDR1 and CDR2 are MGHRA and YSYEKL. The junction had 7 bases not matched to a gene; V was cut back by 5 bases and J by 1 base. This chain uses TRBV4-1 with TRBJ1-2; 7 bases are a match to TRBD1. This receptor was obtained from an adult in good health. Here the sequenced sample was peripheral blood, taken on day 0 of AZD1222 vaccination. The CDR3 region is CASSGWHRGNYGYTF. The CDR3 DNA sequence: TGCGCCAGCAGCGGATGGCACAGGGGTAACTATGGCTACACCTTC.